This T cell receptor (beta chain) was recorded in a study of T-cell reconstitution after alpha-beta-depleted transplantation in children. Findings and caveats of the study: Diversity of TCRbeta at day 60 was high in some patients, arising from surviving recipient T cells and thymic progenitors. T-cell numbers and diversity one year post-transplant derived largely from freshly generated T cells.

Turning to this clonotype: Its target is not known.

Library preparation (for TCRbeta) was performed with unique molecular identifiers. One entry per CDR3 protein, called by TCRdb with MiXCR from the PCR reads. In the table there are around 94,000 distinct CDR3 sequences, 4.5% to 7.5% of which are singletons. This CDR3 has 20 amino acids. Trimming cost V 0 bases and J 3 bases; bases outside gene matches: 20. Germline V lookup: CDR1 LNHNV, CDR2 YYDKDF (reference sequence). The origin of this receptor is a female patient younger than 10 who had a stem cell transplant for Fanconi anemia, so the T cells may come from the graft donor. J is TRBJ2-7 and V is TRBV15, with 7 bases fitting TRBD2. Sequencing used PBMCs, mostly from graft donor cells, obtained 60 days after TCRalphabeta/CD19-depleted stem cell transplant. The CDR3 coding sequence is TGTGCCACCAGCAGAGATATTCTACGGGGGATCCGGGACTATGGCTACGAGCAGTACTTC. Its translation: CATSRDILRGIRDYGYEQYF.